The 22 T cell receptor beta chains below all came from one sample that was sequenced in a study of CD8 T cells in Susac syndrome. Roughly 0.45 to 1 ug RNA was reverse transcribed with random hexamers. MiXCR, applied by TCRdb to the immunoSEQ multiplex PCR reads, yields one record per CDR3 protein. The sample has around 300,000 distinct CDR3 sequences, about 90% seen once. Source material: CD4+ T cells from PBMCs. These TCRs come from a human donor with multiple sclerosis.

The genes are TRBV7-2 and TRBJ2-3, with a tentative D call TRBD2 (6 bases). Germline CDR1 and CDR2: SGHTA and FQGNSA. This CDR3 is built from 19 residues. V lost 3 bases, J lost 4 bases, and 26 bases lay in between. The CDR3 protein is CASSLQGLPKTLSPDTQYF. The CDR3 DNA reads TGTGCCAGCAGCTTGCAGGGACTTCCGAAGACCCTTTCGCCAGATACGCAGTATTTT.

The CDR3 coding sequence is TGTGCCAGCAGCTTAGGTTCCTCCCGGGCGGAGACCCAGTACTTC. Amino acid sequence: CASSLGSSRAETQYF. The rearrangement uses TRBV7-9 and TRBJ2-5; D remains unclear. The CDR3 covers 15 residues. Germline V gives CDR1 SEHNR, CDR2 FQNEAQ (reference sequence). The V end was cut by 1 base, the J end by 5 bases, with 14 bases between.

The chain has TRBV4-1 and TRBJ2-7; 8 nucleotides match TRBD1. The CDR3 contains 16 residues. The trim removed 4 bases at V and 3 bases at J, leaving 11 bases unmatched. Germline values: CDR1 MGHRA, CDR2 YSYEKL. CDR3 coding DNA: TGCGCCAGCAGCCCCCCCCAAGGACAGGGTGTCTACGAGCAGTACTTC. As protein: CASSPPQGQGVYEQYF.

The V gene is TRBV18, the J gene TRBJ1-1; a possible D gene is TRBD1 (5 bases). The CDR3 is 14 residues long. V gave up 2 bases and J gave up 4 bases, with 11 bases separating them. Germline values: CDR1 KGHSH, CDR2 LQKENI. The CDR3 spells CASSPGGKFTEAFF. The CDR3 DNA is TGTGCCAGCTCACCAGGGGGTAAGTTCACTGAAGCTTTCTTT.

This rearrangement joins TRBV20-1 to TRBJ1-1; D is uncertain. Germline values: CDR1 DFQATT, CDR2 SNEGSKA (reference sequence). The V end was cut by 1 base, the J end by 1 base, with 13 bases between. The CDR3 has 15 residues. CDR3 in amino acids: CSARGDQRANTEAFF. The CDR3, as DNA: TGCAGTGCTAGAGGGGATCAGAGGGCGAACACTGAAGCTTTCTTT.

The chain uses TRBV5-1 and TRBJ2-2; D possibly corresponds to TRBD1 (5 bases). This CDR3 comprises 15 residues. V lost 1 base to trimming and J lost 4 bases, with 11 bases between them. From germline, CDR1 is SGHRS and CDR2 YFSETQ. CDR3 nucleotides: TGCGCCAGCAGCTTGCTCAGGGAAGGCACCGGGGAGCTGTTTTTT. Residues: CASSLLREGTGELFF.

V is TRBV6-1 and J is TRBJ2-2; D possibly corresponds to TRBD2 (5 bases). Germline V gene data show CDR1 as MNHNS and CDR2 as SASEGT. This CDR3 spans 16 amino acids. V lost 8 bases and J 5 bases, leaving 21 bases between the germline ends. CDR3 protein: CASRGVDRRMTGELFF. The CDR3 DNA reads TGTGCCAGCCGGGGAGTGGATCGCAGGATGACCGGGGAGCTGTTTTTT.

The DNA of the CDR3 is TGTGCCAGCAGCTCGCTTCGGACACTCATCGAGGAGCAGTACTTC. It codes for CASSSLRTLIEEQYF. This chain uses TRBV7-9 with TRBJ2-7, with a weak D call TRBD1 (5 bases). Germline lookup yields CDR1 SEHNR and CDR2 FQNEAQ (reference sequence). V lost 4 bases, J lost 7 bases, and 20 bases lay in between. CDR3 length: 15 residues.

The chain carries TRBV19 and TRBJ2-7; the D gene could be TRBD1 or TRBD2 (5 bases each). Germline loops: CDR1 LNHDA, CDR2 SQIVND (reference sequence). Trimming took 3 bases from V and 6 from J, leaving 9 bases between them. This CDR3 is built from 12 residues. CDR3 in DNA: TGTGCCAGTAGTATTGGGGGACGCGAGCAGTACTTC. This codes for CASSIGGREQYF.

The V call is TRBV6-5, the J call TRBJ2-3, with a tentative D call TRBD2 (6 bases). Germline V gives CDR1 MNHEY, CDR2 SVGAGI. Trimming cost V 4 bases and J 2 bases, with 13 bases left between them. This CDR3 contains 15 residues. The CDR3 DNA follows: TGTGCCAGCAGTTCCCCGGGACTTACCACAGATACGCAGTATTTT. It translates to CASSSPGLTTDTQYF.

This clonotype was seen once. The chain uses TRBV20-1 and TRBJ2-7; 8 nucleotides agree with TRBD2. V was pared by 3 bases and J by 2 bases, with 9 bases of the junction left unmatched. CDR3 size: 15 residues. Germline V CDR1 and CDR2: DFQATT, SNEGSKA (reference sequence). CDR3 nucleotides: TGCAGTGCTAGCGCCACTAGCGGAGGGGCCTACGAGCAGTACTTC. Its protein product is CSASATSGGAYEQYF.

The table lists this clonotype with a few counts. One end of the junction varies from germline; a read error may be responsible. The V and J genes are TRBV7-2 and TRBJ2-6; D is undetermined. This CDR3 region has 16 residues. CDR1 is SGHTA, CDR2 FQGNSA, per germline. The CDR3 nucleotides read TGTGCCAGCAGTTTAGCCCTGAACGGAGGGGCCAACGTCCTGACTTTC. It is translated as CASSLALNGGANVLTF.

For the CDR3, the DNA is TGCGCCAGCAGCAACCACTTACAGGGAGGTGTTTCTGGCTACACCTTC. Residues: CASSNHLQGGVSGYTF. The chain employs TRBV4-1 and TRBJ1-2; the D gene is possibly TRBD1 (6 bases). The V and J ends lost 5 bases and 7 bases respectively, with 23 bases between them. The length of the CDR3 is 16 residues. The germline V gene encodes CDR1 MGHRA and CDR2 YSYEKL.

The V call is TRBV2, the J call TRBJ2-3, with D perhaps assigned TRBD1 or TRBD2 (5 bases each). CDR3 length equals 14 residues. Germline V lookup: CDR1 SNHLY, CDR2 FYNNEI. V shed 3 bases and J shed 5 bases, with 12 bases lying between them. The CDR3 bases are TGTGCCAGCAGTGACTTGGGGGATAAAGATACGCAGTATTTT. Translation gives CASSDLGDKDTQYF.

The J gene is TRBJ2-5, the V gene TRBV24-1; D is tentatively TRBD1 or TRBD2 (5 bases each). The V and J ends lost 4 bases and 4 bases respectively, with 12 bases between them. Germline CDR1 KGHDR, CDR2 SFDVKD. This CDR3 has 14 residues. The CDR3 region is CATSDSGPSETQYF. In DNA, the CDR3 is TGTGCCACCAGTGACTCGGGGCCCTCAGAGACCCAGTACTTC.

The chain has TRBV19 and TRBJ2-3; 9 nucleotides align to TRBD2. Germline-derived CDR1 and CDR2 are LNHDA and SQIVND (reference sequence). V was pared by 5 bases and J by 4 bases, with 4 bases of the junction left unmatched. The CDR3 covers 14 residues. CDR3 nucleotides: TGTGCCAGTAGTTTAGCGGGAGCGGCAGATACGCAGTATTTT. It translates to CASSLAGAADTQYF.

The chain couples TRBV19 to TRBJ1-1, with TRBD1 matching 8 bases. Germline values: CDR1 LNHDA, CDR2 SQIVND (reference sequence). This CDR3 spans 16 amino acids. V lost 11 bases, J lost 1 base, and 15 bases stayed unmatched. The CDR3 spells CAVRHPGTGGNTEAFF. CDR3 DNA: TGTGCCGTGCGACACCCGGGGACAGGTGGGAACACTGAAGCTTTCTTT. The complete variable domain, with remaining parts taken from reference TRBV19 and TRBJ1-1, reads DGGITQSPKYLFRKEGQNVTLSCEQNLNHDAMYWYRQDPGQGLRLIYYSQIVNDFQKGDIAEGYSVSREKKESFPLTVTSAQKNPTAFYLCAVRHPGTGGNTEAFFGQGTRLTVV.

The chain carries TRBV20-1 and TRBJ2-5; D is perhaps TRBD1 (7 bases). This CDR3 region has 14 residues. The germline CDR1 and CDR2 sequences are DFQATT and SNEGSKA (reference sequence). V lost 0 bases and J 5 bases, leaving 13 bases between the germline ends. CDR3 in amino acids: CSAREEGAGETQYF. CDR3 in DNA: TGCAGTGCTAGAGAGGAGGGGGCGGGTGAGACCCAGTACTTC.

The chain is built from TRBV7-2 and TRBJ1-3, with D hard to call. Germline CDR1 is SGHTA and CDR2 is FQGNSA. CDR3 length: 13 amino acids. V was pared by 5 bases and J by 8 bases, with 13 bases between. The CDR3 nucleotides read TGTGCCAGCAGCCGCAGTATGCAGCACACCATATATTTT. This sequence encodes CASSRSMQHTIYF. Complete variable domain (other parts from reference TRBV7-2 and TRBJ1-3): GAGVSQSPSNKVTEKGKDVELRCDPISGHTALYWYRQSLGQGLEFLIYFQGNSAPDKSGLPSDRFSAERTGGSVSTLTIQRTQQEDSAVYLCASSRSMQHTIYFGEGSWLTVV.

The V and J genes are TRBV12-3 or TRBV12-4 and TRBJ1-5, with TRBD1 as a possible D gene (6 bases). The CDR3 totals 15 residues. Deletions cut 3 bases from V and 1 base from J, with 10 bases between. The chain's CDR3 is CASSFIQGSNQPQHF. CDR3 nucleotides: TGTGCCAGCAGTTTCATCCAGGGGAGCAATCAGCCCCAGCATTTT.

The chain employs TRBV29-1 and TRBJ1-1; a possible D gene is TRBD1 (5 bases). Trimming left V 3 bases short and J 7 bases short, with 15 bases between. Germline lookup yields CDR1 SQVTM and CDR2 ANQGSEA. This CDR3 comprises 13 residues. In nucleotides, the CDR3 is TGCAGCGTTGAGCTCCAGGGCCGAATTGAAGCTTTCTTT. Its protein product is CSVELQGRIEAFF.

This clonotype occurred once. V usage is TRBV18 and J usage is TRBJ1-2; no firm D call. Per germline, CDR1 KGHSH and CDR2 LQKENI. The V end lost 2 bases, the J end lost 5 bases, and 9 bases lay between the germline ends. This CDR3 spans 13 amino acids. The CDR3 nucleotides are TGTGCCAGCTCACCAGAGAATCTTTATGGCTACACCTTC. Protein: CASSPENLYGYTF.